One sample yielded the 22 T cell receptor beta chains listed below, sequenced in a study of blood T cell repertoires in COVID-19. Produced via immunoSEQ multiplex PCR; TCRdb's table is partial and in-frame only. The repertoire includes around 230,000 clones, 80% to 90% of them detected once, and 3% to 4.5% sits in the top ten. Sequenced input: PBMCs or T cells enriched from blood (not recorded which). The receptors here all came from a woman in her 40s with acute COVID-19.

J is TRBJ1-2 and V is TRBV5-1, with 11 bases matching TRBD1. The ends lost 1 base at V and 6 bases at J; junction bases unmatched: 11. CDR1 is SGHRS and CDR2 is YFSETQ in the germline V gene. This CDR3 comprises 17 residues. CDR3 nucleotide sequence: TGCGCCAGCAGCTTGCTAACTGGAGGACAGGGGGCGAATGGCTACACCTTC. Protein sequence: CASSLLTGGQGANGYTF.

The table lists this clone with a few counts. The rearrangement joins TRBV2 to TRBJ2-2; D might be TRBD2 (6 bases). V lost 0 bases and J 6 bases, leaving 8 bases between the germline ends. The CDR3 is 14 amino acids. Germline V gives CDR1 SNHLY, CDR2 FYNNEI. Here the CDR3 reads CASSEASGAGELFF. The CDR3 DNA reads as TGTGCCAGCAGTGAAGCTTCGGGGGCCGGGGAGCTGTTTTTT.

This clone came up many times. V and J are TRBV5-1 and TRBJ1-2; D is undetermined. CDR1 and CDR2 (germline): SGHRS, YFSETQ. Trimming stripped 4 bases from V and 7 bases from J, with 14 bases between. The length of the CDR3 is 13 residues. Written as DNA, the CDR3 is TGCGCCAGCAGCACCGACGGAGTGGCTGGCTACACCTTC. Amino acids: CASSTDGVAGYTF.

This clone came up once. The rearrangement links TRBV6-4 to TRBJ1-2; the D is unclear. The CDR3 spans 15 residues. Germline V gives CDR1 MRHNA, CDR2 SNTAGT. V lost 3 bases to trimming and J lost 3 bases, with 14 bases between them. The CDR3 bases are TGTGCCAGCAGTGAATTTGGCGGAAAGCACTATGGCTACACCTTC. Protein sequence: CASSEFGGKHYGYTF.

CDR3 nucleotide sequence: TGTGCCAGCGCTAAGACAGGGGGCCTAGGAAACACCATATATTTT. Encoded protein: CASAKTGGLGNTIYF. The J gene is TRBJ1-3, the V gene TRBV27, with TRBD1 identical over 10 bases. The CDR3 length is 15 residues. The germline V gene has CDR1 MNHEY and CDR2 SMNVEV (reference sequence). V shed 8 bases and J 4 bases; nucleotides not matched to a gene: 8.

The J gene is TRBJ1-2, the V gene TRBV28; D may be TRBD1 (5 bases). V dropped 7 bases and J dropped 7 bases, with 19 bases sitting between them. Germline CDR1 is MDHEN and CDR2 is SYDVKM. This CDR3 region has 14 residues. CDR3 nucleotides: TGTGCCAGCAAGGGGCTTTCTGAATGGGGTGGCTACACCTTC. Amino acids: CASKGLSEWGGYTF.

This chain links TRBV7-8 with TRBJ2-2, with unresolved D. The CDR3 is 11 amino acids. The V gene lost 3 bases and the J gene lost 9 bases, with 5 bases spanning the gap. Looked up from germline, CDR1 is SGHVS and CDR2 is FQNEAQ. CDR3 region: CASSFGRELFF. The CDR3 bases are TGTGCCAGCAGCTTCGGTCGGGAGCTGTTTTTT.

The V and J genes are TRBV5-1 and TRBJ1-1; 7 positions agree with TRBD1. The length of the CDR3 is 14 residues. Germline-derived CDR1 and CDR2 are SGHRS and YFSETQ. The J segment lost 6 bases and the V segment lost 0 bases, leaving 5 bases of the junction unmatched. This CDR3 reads CASSLVGGESEAFF. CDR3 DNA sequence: TGCGCCAGCAGCTTGGTAGGGGGCGAATCTGAAGCTTTCTTT.

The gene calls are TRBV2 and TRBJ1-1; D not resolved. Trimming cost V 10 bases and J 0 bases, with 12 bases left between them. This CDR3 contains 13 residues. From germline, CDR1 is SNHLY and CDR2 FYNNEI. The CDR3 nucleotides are TGTGCCATTTCAGTATACATGAACACTGAAGCTTTCTTT. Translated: CAISVYMNTEAFF.

CDR3 nucleotides: TGTGCCTGGACCGCGGGGTATTCCATGAACACTGAAGCTTTCTTT. Translating gives CAWTAGYSMNTEAFF. The rearrangement joins TRBV30 to TRBJ1-1; D is unresolved. The CDR3 sequence is 15 residues long. Per germline, CDR1 GTSNPN and CDR2 SVGIG (reference sequence). Trimming cost V 4 bases and J 0 bases, with 15 bases left between them.

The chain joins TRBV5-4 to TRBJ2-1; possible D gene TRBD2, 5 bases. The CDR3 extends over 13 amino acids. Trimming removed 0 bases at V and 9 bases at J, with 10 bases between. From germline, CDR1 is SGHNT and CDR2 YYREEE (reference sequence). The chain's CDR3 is CASSLGGNGEQFF. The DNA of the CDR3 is TGTGCCAGCAGCTTGGGAGGGAATGGTGAGCAGTTCTTC.

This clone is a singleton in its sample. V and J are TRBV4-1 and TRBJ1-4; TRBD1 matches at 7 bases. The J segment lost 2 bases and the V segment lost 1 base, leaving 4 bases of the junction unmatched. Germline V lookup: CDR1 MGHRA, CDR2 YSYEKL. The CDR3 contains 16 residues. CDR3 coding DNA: TGCGCCAGCAGCCAAGTATTACAGGGGACTAATGAAAAACTGTTTTTT. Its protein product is CASSQVLQGTNEKLFF.

CDR3 residues: CSVGGQPNQPQHF. DNA of the CDR3: TGCAGCGTTGGGGGGCAGCCGAATCAGCCCCAGCATTTT. The gene calls are TRBV29-1 and TRBJ1-5, with D maybe TRBD1 (6 bases). The CDR3 covers 13 residues. Germline CDR1 is SQVTM and CDR2 is ANQGSEA. Trimming took off 4 bases at V and 4 bases at J, with 11 bases between the two ends.

CDR3: CATGISWDRGPYEQYV. The DNA of the CDR3 is TGTGCCACAGGGATCTCTTGGGACAGGGGCCCATACGAGCAGTACGTC. The J gene is TRBJ2-7, the V gene TRBV27; 10 nucleotides line up with TRBD1. The V gene's germline CDR1 is MNHEY and CDR2 SMNVEV (reference sequence). The junction had 16 bases not matched to a gene; V was cut back by 10 bases and J by 4 bases. The CDR3 sequence is 16 residues long.

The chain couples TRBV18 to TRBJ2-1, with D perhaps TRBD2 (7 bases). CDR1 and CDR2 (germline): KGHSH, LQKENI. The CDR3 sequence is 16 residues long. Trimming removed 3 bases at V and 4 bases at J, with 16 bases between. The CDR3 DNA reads TGTGCCAGCTCACCTCAGGGCGGGGGCCAATACAATGAGCAGTTCTTC. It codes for CASSPQGGGQYNEQFF.

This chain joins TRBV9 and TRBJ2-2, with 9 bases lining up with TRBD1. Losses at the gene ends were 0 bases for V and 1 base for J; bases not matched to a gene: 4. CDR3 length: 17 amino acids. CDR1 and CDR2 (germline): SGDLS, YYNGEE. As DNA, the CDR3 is TGTGCCAGCAGCGTAGCGGGGACAGGGCTGAACACCGGGGAGCTGTTTTTT. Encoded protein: CASSVAGTGLNTGELFF. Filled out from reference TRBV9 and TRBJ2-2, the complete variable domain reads DSGVTQTPKHLITATGQRVTLRCSPRSGDLSVYWYQQSLDQGLQFLIQYYNGEERAKGNILERFSAQQFPDLHSELNLSSLELGDSALYFCASSVAGTGLNTGELFFGEGSRLTVL.

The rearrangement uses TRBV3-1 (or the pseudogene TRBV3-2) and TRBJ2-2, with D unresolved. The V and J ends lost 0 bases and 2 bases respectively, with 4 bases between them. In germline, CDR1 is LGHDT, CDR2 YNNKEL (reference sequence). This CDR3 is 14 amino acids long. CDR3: CASSQDRNTGELFF. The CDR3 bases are TGTGCCAGCAGCCAAGACAGAAACACCGGGGAGCTGTTTTTT.

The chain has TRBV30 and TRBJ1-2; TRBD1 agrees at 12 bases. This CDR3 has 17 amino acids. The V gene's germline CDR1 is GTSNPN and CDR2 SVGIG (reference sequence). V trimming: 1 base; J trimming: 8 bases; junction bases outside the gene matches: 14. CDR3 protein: CAWSAPVRGQGAKGYTF. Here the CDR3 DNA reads TGTGCCTGGAGTGCCCCCGTCCGGGGACAGGGGGCGAAGGGCTACACCTTC.

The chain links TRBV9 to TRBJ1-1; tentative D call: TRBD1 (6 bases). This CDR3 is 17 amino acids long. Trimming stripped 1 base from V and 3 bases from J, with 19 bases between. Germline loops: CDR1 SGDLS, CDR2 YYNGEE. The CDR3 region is CASSVSLEGGRDTEAFF. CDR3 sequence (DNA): TGTGCCAGCAGCGTATCTCTTGAGGGGGGGCGAGACACTGAAGCTTTCTTT. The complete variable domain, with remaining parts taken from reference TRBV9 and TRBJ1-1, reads DSGVTQTPKHLITATGQRVTLRCSPRSGDLSVYWYQQSLDQGLQFLIQYYNGEERAKGNILERFSAQQFPDLHSELNLSSLELGDSALYFCASSVSLEGGRDTEAFFGQGTRLTVV.

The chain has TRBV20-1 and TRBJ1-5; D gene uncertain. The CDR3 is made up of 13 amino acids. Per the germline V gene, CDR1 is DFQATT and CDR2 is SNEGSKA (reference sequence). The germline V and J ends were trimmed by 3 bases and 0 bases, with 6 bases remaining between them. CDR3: CSASGGSNQPQHF. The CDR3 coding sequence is TGCAGTGCTAGTGGAGGTAGCAATCAGCCCCAGCATTTT.

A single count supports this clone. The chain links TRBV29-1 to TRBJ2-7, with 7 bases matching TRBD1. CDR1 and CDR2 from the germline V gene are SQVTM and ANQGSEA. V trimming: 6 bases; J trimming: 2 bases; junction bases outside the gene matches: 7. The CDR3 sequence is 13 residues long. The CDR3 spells CSVRQGPTYEQYV. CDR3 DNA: TGCAGCGTCCGACAGGGACCGACCTACGAGCAGTACGTC.

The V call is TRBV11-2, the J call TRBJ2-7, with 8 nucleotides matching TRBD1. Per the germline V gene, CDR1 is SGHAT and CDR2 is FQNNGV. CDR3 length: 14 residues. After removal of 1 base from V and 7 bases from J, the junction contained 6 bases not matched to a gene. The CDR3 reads CASSLGTGYGEQYF. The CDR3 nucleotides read TGTGCCAGCAGCTTAGGGACAGGGTACGGAGAGCAGTACTTC.